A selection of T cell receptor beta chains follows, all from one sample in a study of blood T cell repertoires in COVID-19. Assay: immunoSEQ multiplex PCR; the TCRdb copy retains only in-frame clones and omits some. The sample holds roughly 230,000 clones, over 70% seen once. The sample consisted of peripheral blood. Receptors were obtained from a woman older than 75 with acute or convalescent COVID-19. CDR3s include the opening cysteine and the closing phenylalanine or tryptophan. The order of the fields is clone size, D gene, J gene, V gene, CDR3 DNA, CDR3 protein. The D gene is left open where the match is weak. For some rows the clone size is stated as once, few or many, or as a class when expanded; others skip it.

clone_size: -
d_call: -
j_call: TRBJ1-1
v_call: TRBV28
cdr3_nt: TGTGCCAGCAGTCGGTACACTGAAGCTTTCTTT
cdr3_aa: CASSRYTEAFF

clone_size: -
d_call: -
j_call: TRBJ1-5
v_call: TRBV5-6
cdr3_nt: TGTGCCAGCAGCTTCCGGGGGAGCGGCAATCAGCCCCAGCATTTT
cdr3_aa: CASSFRGSGNQPQHF

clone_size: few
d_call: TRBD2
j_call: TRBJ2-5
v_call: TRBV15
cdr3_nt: TGTGCCACCAGCCTACTCCCGGGGGGTCGAGAGACCCAGTACTTC
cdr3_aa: CATSLLPGGRETQYF

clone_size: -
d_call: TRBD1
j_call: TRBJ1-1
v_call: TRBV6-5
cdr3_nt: TGTGCCACCCGACAGGGCCCCTTCGAGAACACTGAAGCTTTCTTT
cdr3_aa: CATRQGPFENTEAFF

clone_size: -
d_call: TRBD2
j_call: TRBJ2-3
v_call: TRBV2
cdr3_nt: TGTGCCAGCAGTTGGACTAGCGGGGGCCGGAGCACAGATACGCAGTATTTT
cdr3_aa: CASSWTSGGRSTDTQYF

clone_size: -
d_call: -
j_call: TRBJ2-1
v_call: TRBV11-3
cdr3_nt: TGTGCCAGCAGCTTAGACGGGGGAGGTTACAATGAGCAGTTCTTC
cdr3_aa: CASSLDGGGYNEQFF

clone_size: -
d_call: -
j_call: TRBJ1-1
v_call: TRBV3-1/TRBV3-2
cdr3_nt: TGTGCCAGCAGCCAAGCGGGGTTGAACACTGAAGCTTTCTTT
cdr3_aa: CASSQAGLNTEAFF

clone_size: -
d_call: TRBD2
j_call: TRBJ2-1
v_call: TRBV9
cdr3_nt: TGTGCCAGCAGCCGGACTAGTGGTTACAATGAGCAGTTCTTC
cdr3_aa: CASSRTSGYNEQFF

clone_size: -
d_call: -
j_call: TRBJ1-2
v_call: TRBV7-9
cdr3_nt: TGTGCCAGCAGCTTCCTTGACAGACAAAGCTATGGCTACACCTTC
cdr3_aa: CASSFLDRQSYGYTF

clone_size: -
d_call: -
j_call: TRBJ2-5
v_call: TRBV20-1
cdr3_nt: TGCAGTGCTAGTGGCCACAGGGTTAAGACCCAGTACTTC
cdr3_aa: CSASGHRVKTQYF

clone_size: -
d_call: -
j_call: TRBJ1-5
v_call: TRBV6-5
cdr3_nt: TGTGCCAGCAGCTTCCAGGGAAGTGATCAGCCCCAGCATTTT
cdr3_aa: CASSFQGSDQPQHF

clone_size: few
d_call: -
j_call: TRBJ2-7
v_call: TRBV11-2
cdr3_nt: TGTGCCAGCAGCTCGCATGGTTTCGGCTACGAGCAGTACTTC
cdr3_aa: CASSSHGFGYEQYF

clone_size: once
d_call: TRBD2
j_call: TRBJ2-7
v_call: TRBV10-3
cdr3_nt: TGTGCCCATAGCGGGGGGCCCGAGGGCTACGAGCAGTACTTC
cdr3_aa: CAHSGGPEGYEQYF

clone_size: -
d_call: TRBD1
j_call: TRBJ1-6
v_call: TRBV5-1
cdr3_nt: TGCGCCAGCAGCTTGGGACAGGGGGGTAATTCACCCCTCCACTTT
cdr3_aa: CASSLGQGGNSPLHF

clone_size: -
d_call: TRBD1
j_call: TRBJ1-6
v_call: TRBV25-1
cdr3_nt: TGTGCCAGCCAGGGACAGGGGAATTCACCCCTCCACTTT
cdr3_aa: CASQGQGNSPLHF

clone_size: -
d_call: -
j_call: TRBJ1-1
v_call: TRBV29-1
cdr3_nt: TGCAGCGTCCTAACAGGGCCCGGGGTCGACACTGAAGCTTTCTTT
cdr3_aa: CSVLTGPGVDTEAFF

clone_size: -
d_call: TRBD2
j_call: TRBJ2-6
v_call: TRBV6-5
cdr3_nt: TGTGCCAGCAGCGGACTAGTCAAAGTCCTGACTTTC
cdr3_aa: CASSGLVKVLTF

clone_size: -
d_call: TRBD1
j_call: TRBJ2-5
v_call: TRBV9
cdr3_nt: TGTGCCAGCACCGCAGGACAGGAGTACCAAGGAACCCAGTACTTC
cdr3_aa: CASTAGQEYQGTQYF

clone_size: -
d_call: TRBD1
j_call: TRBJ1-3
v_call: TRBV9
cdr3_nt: TGTGCCAGCAGCCGGGACAGGGGGCAAGCTGGAAACACCATATATTTT
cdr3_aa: CASSRDRGQAGNTIYF

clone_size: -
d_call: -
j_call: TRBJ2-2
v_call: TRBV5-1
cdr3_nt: TGCGCCAGCAGCCGGGCAGGGCCCTCGAACACCGGGGAGCTGTTTTTT
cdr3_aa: CASSRAGPSNTGELFF

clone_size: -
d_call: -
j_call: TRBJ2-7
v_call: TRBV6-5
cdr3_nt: TGTGCCAGCAGTTACTCGACAGGTGGTGGTTACGAGCAGTACTTC
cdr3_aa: CASSYSTGGGYEQYF

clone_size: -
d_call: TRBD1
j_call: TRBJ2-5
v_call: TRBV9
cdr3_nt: TGTGCCAGCAGCCTTCGGACAGGGTCCCAAGAGACCCAGTACTTC
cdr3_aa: CASSLRTGSQETQYF

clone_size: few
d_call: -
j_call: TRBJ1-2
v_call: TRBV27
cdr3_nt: TGTGCCAGCAGTTTATCGGGGGGGTCCTATGGCTACACCTTC
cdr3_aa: CASSLSGGSYGYTF

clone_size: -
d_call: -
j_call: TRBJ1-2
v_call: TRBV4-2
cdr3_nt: TGTGCCAGCAGCCCGGGACACCTTAACTATGGCTACACCTTC
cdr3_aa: CASSPGHLNYGYTF

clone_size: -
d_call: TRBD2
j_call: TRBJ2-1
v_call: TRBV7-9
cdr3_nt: TGTGCCAGCAGCGTGATGGGGGAGGGAGACTTCTTC
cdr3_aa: CASSVMGEGDFF

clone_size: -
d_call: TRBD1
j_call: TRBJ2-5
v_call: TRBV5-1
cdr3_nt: TGCGCCAGCAGCTTACAGGGGGCGGAAGAGACCCAGTACTTC
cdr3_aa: CASSLQGAEETQYF

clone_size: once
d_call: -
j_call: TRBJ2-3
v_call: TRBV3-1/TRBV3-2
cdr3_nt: TGTGCCAGCAGCGCTAGATACCCCAGAACAGATACGCAGTATTTT
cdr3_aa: CASSARYPRTDTQYF

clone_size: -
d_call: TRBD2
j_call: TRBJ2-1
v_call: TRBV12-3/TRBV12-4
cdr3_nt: TGTGCCAGCAGTTTACAACTCGGACTAGCGGGACTCTTC
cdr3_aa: CASSLQLGLAGLF

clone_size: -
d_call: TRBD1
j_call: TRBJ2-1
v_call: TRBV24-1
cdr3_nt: TGTGCCACCAGTGAATCCGGGACAGGGGGCGAGCAGTTCTTC
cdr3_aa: CATSESGTGGEQFF

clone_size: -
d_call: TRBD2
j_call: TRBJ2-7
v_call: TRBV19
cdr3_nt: TGTGCCAGGGGGGATAGCGGGGGTGATAACGAGCAGTACTTC
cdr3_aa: CARGDSGGDNEQYF

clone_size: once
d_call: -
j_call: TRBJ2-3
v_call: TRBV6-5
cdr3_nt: TGTGCTAACTCTCGAGCGCGCACAGATACGCAGTATTTT
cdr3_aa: CANSRARTDTQYF

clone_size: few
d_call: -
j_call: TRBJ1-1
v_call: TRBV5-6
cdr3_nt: TGTGCCAGCAGCCGACGACAGTTGAACACTGAAGCTTTCTTT
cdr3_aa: CASSRRQLNTEAFF

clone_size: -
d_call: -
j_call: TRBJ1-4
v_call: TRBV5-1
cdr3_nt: TGCGCCAGCAGCCTGGACAGACCTAATGAAAAACTGTTTTTT
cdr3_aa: CASSLDRPNEKLFF

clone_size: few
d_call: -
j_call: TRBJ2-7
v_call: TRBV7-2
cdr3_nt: TGTGCCAGCAGCCCTTCCTACGAGCAGTACTTC
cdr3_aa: CASSPSYEQYF

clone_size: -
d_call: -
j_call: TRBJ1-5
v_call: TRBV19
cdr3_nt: TGTGCCAGTAGACAGAGCAATCAGCCCCAGCATTTT
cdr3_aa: CASRQSNQPQHF

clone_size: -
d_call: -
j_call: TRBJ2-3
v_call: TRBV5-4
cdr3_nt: TGTGCCAGCAGCCCGAGACAGAGCACGACAGATACGCAGTATTTT
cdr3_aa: CASSPRQSTTDTQYF

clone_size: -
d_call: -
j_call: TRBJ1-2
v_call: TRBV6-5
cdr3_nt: TGTGCCAGCAGTTACTCTGCAGGGGTAGGCTACACCTTC
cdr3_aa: CASSYSAGVGYTF